The next 18 T cell receptor beta chains were all read from a single sample in a study of T cells in Graves' hyperthyroidism and ophthalmopathy. Researchers took RNA transcripts and amplified the TCR beta CDR3 regions from them. Primed by the HTBI set, a first-round RT-PCR was run on the TCR CDR3. Using its own MiXCR run on the multiplex PCR reads, TCRdb lists one record per CDR3 protein. The repertoire holds about 290,000 distinct CDR3 sequences, with about 17% as singletons. Material for sequencing was blood. These TCRs come from a woman aged 55-75 years with Graves' ophthalmopathy.

V and J are TRBV4-2 and TRBJ2-1; 13 positions match TRBD2. The trim removed 2 bases at V and 8 bases at J, leaving 6 bases unmatched. CDR3 length: 16 amino acids. In germline, CDR1 is LGHNA, CDR2 YNFKEQ. Here the CDR3 reads CASSQLTSGGADEQFF. In DNA form, the CDR3 reads TGTGCCAGCAGCCAACTTACTAGCGGGGGGGCCGATGAGCAGTTCTTC.

This clonotype occurred a few times. This chain joins TRBV19 and TRBJ1-1; D perhaps matches TRBD1 (5 bases). CDR1 is LNHDA and CDR2 is SQIVND in the germline V gene (reference sequence). This CDR3 has 15 residues. V was shortened by 9 bases and J by 3 bases, with 20 bases between the two germline ends. CDR3 nucleotide sequence: TGTGCCAGCACACCAGGGCCTCGGGGATACACTGAAGCTTTCTTT. Its protein product is CASTPGPRGYTEAFF. The variable domain in full, completed from reference TRBV19 and TRBJ1-1, reads DGGITQSPKYLFRKEGQNVTLSCEQNLNHDAMYWYRQDPGQGLRLIYYSQIVNDFQKGDIAEGYSVSREKKESFPLTVTSAQKNPTAFYLCASTPGPRGYTEAFFGQGTRLTVV.

This clonotype was picked up many times. The CDR3 region is CASSLMVAETQYF. In nucleotides, the CDR3 is TGTGCCAGCAGCTTAATGGTGGCGGAGACCCAGTACTTC. This chain links TRBV7-3 with TRBJ2-5; D uncertain. CDR1 is SGHTA and CDR2 is FQGTGA in the germline V gene. With 1 base removed from V and 5 bases from J, the gap between germline ends came to 8 bases. The CDR3 extends over 13 amino acids.

This clonotype was seen just once. This CDR3 fails to terminate in the conserved phenylalanine or tryptophan, so it likely reflects a read error. The rearrangement links TRBV28 to TRBJ2-5; either TRBD1 or TRBD2 may fit D (5 bases each). Germline V gene data show CDR1 as MDHEN and CDR2 as SYDVKM. V was trimmed by 6 bases and J by 4 bases, leaving 18 bases between them. This CDR3 has 15 amino acids. CDR3 loop: CASSPGSAGTETQYL. The CDR3 DNA reads TGTGCCAGCAGCCCGGGGTCGGCAGGGACAGAGACCCAGTACCTC.

This clonotype was recorded at least ten times. The chain employs TRBV5-8 and TRBJ2-2; unclear D gene. V lost 0 bases and J lost 4, with 10 bases in between. Per the germline V gene, CDR1 is SGHTS and CDR2 is YDEGEE. The CDR3 consists of 15 residues. CDR3 residues: CASSLEGSGTGELFF. CDR3 DNA sequence: TGTGCCAGCAGCTTGGAGGGCAGTGGCACCGGGGAGCTGTTTTTT.

This clonotype was found many times. This chain joins TRBV7-6 and TRBJ1-4, with no clear D. Deletions cut 4 bases from V and 6 bases from J, with 12 bases between. CDR3 length equals 14 residues. CDR1 and CDR2 (germline): SGHVS, FNYEAQ. In DNA form, the CDR3 reads TGTGCCAGCAGCTCCCGGGCTGGAGATGAAAAACTGTTTTTT. It encodes CASSSRAGDEKLFF.

Comments on this clonotype: This clone may be a read error of a much larger clone one base away. The rearrangement uses TRBV28 and TRBJ2-7, with D possibly TRBD1 on 5 matching bases. The CDR3 is 13 residues long. The germline CDR1 and CDR2 sequences are MDHEN and SYDVKM. V lost 1 base and J lost 7, with 11 bases in between. The CDR3 sequence: CASSLYLDNEQYF. The CDR3 nucleotides are TGTGCCAGCAGTTTATATCTGGACAATGAGCAGTACTTC.

This clonotype turned up a few times. The chain links TRBV18 to TRBJ1-5; tentatively, D is TRBD1 (6 bases). Trimming cost V 2 bases and J 1 base, with 18 bases left between them. The germline V gene encodes CDR1 KGHSH and CDR2 LQKENI. The CDR3 contains 18 residues. CDR3 in amino acids: CASSPVRQGYGSNQPQHF. The CDR3 nucleotides are TGTGCCAGCTCACCAGTTCGGCAGGGGTACGGGAGCAATCAGCCCCAGCATTTT.

This clonotype was found a few times. The chain links TRBV2 to TRBJ1-3; no reliable D call. The V and J ends lost 3 bases and 2 bases respectively, with 5 bases between them. This CDR3 has 13 residues. Germline lookup yields CDR1 SNHLY and CDR2 FYNNEI. CDR3 in amino acids: CASSDVPGNTIYF. The CDR3 DNA reads as TGTGCCAGCAGTGATGTTCCTGGAAACACCATATATTTT.

The chain links TRBV7-2 to TRBJ2-1; maybe TRBD2 (7 bases). The CDR3 is made up of 16 amino acids. V was shortened by 3 bases and J by 5 bases, with 17 bases between the two germline ends. CDR1 is SGHTA and CDR2 is FQGNSA in the germline V gene. CDR3 in DNA: TGTGCCAGCAGCTTTCGGGGGGACACGGTAAACAATGAGCAGTTCTTC. Its translation: CASSFRGDTVNNEQFF.

This clonotype was seen repeatedly, ten times or more. The genes are TRBV29-1 and TRBJ2-1, with 12 nucleotides matching TRBD2. This CDR3 comprises 17 residues. CDR1 SQVTM and CDR2 ANQGSEA come from the germline V gene. After removal of 4 bases from V and 5 bases from J, the junction contained 12 bases not matched to a gene. In nucleotides, the CDR3 is TGCAGCGTTGGGGCACCGACTAGCGGGAGTAATAACAATGAGCAGTTCTTC. It specifies CSVGAPTSGSNNNEQFF.

This clonotype was observed a handful of times. V usage is TRBV24-1 and J usage is TRBJ2-7; 9 bases map to TRBD2. Trimming took 1 base from V and 3 from J; bases not matched to a gene: 9. Germline assignment: CDR1 KGHDR and CDR2 SFDVKD. The length of the CDR3 is 17 residues. The CDR3 reads CATSDLRTSDTNYEQYF. For the CDR3, the DNA is TGTGCCACCAGTGATTTAAGGACTAGCGACACCAACTACGAGCAGTACTTC.

This clonotype was counted many times. The V call is TRBV6-2 or TRBV6-3, the J call TRBJ2-7; D is uncertain. The V end was cut by 2 bases, the J end by 3 bases, with 5 bases between. There are 12 residues in the CDR3. The germline V gene has CDR1 MNHEY and CDR2 SVGEGT. CDR3 region: CASSYGRYEQYF. CDR3 in DNA: TGTGCCAGCAGTTACGGCCGCTACGAGCAGTACTTC.

The rearrangement links TRBV12-5 to TRBJ2-3; TRBD1 or TRBD2 may be the D gene (6 bases each). V shed 6 bases and J shed 2 bases, with 12 bases lying between them. The CDR3 contains 14 residues. CDR1 and CDR2 (germline): LGHNT, FRNRAP. Written as DNA, the CDR3 is TGTGCTAGTGGGGAGGGGGGAAACACAGATACGCAGTATTTT. It yields the protein CASGEGGNTDTQYF.

Concerning this clonotype itself: It may be a read error: a sequence one base away is much more abundant. The chain employs TRBV28 and TRBJ2-2; D perhaps matches TRBD2 (5 bases). The germline gives CDR1 MDHEN, CDR2 SYDVKM. This CDR3 has 13 amino acids. The CDR3 sequence is CASSLLNTGEPFF. The CDR3 DNA reads as TGTGCCAGCAGTTTGCTGAACACCGGGGAGCCGTTTTTT.

This clonotype was counted many times. The rearrangement joins TRBV20-1 to TRBJ2-7; D possibly corresponds to TRBD1 (5 bases). CDR1 is DFQATT, CDR2 SNEGSKA, per germline (reference sequence). V lost 3 bases and J 2 bases, leaving 11 bases between the germline ends. The CDR3 contains 13 residues. CDR3 in amino acids: CSASIGQAYEQYF. For the CDR3, the DNA is TGCAGTGCTAGTATCGGACAAGCCTACGAGCAGTACTTC.

V usage is TRBV6-1 and J usage is TRBJ1-2; TRBD1 matches at 8 bases. Germline V gene data show CDR1 as MNHNS and CDR2 as SASEGT. Germline trimming cut 5 bases from V and 2 bases from J; bases unmatched to any gene: 4. This CDR3 contains 14 residues. DNA for the CDR3: TGTGCCAGCAGTCCGACAGGGGCAAACTATGGCTACACCTTC. Protein: CASSPTGANYGYTF.

The chain carries TRBV19 and TRBJ2-7; D gene uncertain. CDR1 is LNHDA, CDR2 SQIVND, per germline (reference sequence). The CDR3 is 15 amino acids. V gave up 3 bases and J gave up 0 bases, with 12 bases separating them. CDR3 DNA sequence: TGTGCCAGTAGTATCCTAAAAGCACCCTCCTACGAGCAGTACTTC. This gives the protein CASSILKAPSYEQYF.